This T cell receptor beta chain appears in the sequencing data of a study of T cells in Graves' hyperthyroidism and ophthalmopathy. Using RNA transcripts as the source, TCR beta CDR3 regions were amplified. The HTBI set primed first-round TCR CDR3 RT-PCR. TCRdb ran MiXCR on the multiplex PCR reads and lists one entry per CDR3 protein. The sample records 500,000 to 600,000 distinct CDR3 sequences, 35% to 55% being singletons. There are many counts of this clonotype. Sequenced input: peripheral blood or thyroid tissue (not recorded which). This TCR derives from a woman aged 18 to 35 with Graves' hyperthyroidism.

The CDR3 reads CASSYSKGRSGYTF. The DNA for the CDR3 is TGTGCCAGCAGTTACTCGAAGGGAAGGAGTGGCTACACCTTC. This chain connects TRBV6-5 to TRBJ1-2; the D is unclear. Trimming cost V 0 bases and J 7 bases, with 12 bases left between them. Germline V lookup: CDR1 MNHEY, CDR2 SVGAGI. The CDR3 is 14 amino acids.